This T cell receptor (beta chain) was observed in a study of T cells expressing NK-cell markers. Following a re-call of the 5' RACE reads, TCRdb has one entry per CDR3 protein and lacks DNA. The sample has about 260,000 distinct CDR3 sequences, and its top ten clones hold about 0.4%. The CDR3 length is 14 residues. The germline gives CDR1 LGHNA, CDR2 YSLEER. The rearrangement links TRBV4-3 to TRBJ2-3. The clonotype was recovered from a man aged 18-30 years in good health. Material: blood T cells: a sorted CD56 or NKG2C T cell subset, CD4+ or CD8+ T cells, or bulk PBMC T cells (not recorded which). This CDR3 reads CASSQDLGRDTQYF.